The following is a TCR beta chain sequence with its context. No antigen is known for it. Base qualities are not recorded, but no much larger clone differs from it by a single base. The CDR3 runs 15 residues from the cysteine to the phenylalanine. The kept DNA is CDR3 alone, 45 bases in frame from the first base. V is reduced by 3 bases and J by 0 bases, leaving a spacing of 10 bases between them. The germline V gene provides CDR1 SGHRS and CDR2 YFSETQ. TCRbeta CDR3 regions were amplified from genomic DNA using the immunoSEQ Assay, a bias-controlled multiplex PCR. On the authors' methods: Nucleated cell counts per sample were estimated from amplification of reference gene primers within the assay. To quantify the absolute abundance of each unique TCRbeta CDR3 rearrangement, sequence reads were collapsed and filtered. Productive Simpson clonality was computed per sample as the square root of Simpson's diversity index over productive rearrangements. TCRdb holds this immuneACCESS table with in-frame rearrangements only. Some clones are missing; in checked studies, unresolved V genes explain under half, and the rest has no known cause. The V and J calls and clone size come from that table; D and trimming were worked out from the DNA. The sample table lists 150,000 to 200,000 clones, about 85% of them with a count of one. Around 2.3% of the sample lies in the top ten.

This sample is drawn from a study of blood T cell repertoires in COVID-19 (dated by TCRdb to 2018 to 2020). Regarding the research as a whole: Samples covering the acute and convalescent phases of COVID-19 were provided by collaborators in the United States, Italy and Spain. Samples were obtained from the ongoing ImmuneRACE study (first 160 participants) and from over 1,000 subjects provided by 6 global collaborators. Subjects who had been exposed to COVID-19, were actively infected with it, or had recovered from it provided the deeply sampled blood TCRbeta repertoires that made up the dataset. Sample metadata almost always included a de-identified subject ID, COVID-19 status, age in years and sex. The material from the prospective study consisted of cDNA or gDNA derived from T cells, B-cell-depleted T cells, or PBMCs. HLA class I and class II types, where available, came from metadata supplied by the sample provider rather than from assay-based typing. A freely available public database, intended as a resource for researchers studying the immune response to SARS-CoV-2, is where the repertoires were released. What the authors observed across the whole study: Clinical and demographic metadata were provided uncurated, with the amount varying by source and participant.

Each collaborating institution followed its own protocols to collect whole blood in K2EDTA tubes. For TCRbeta analysis, collaborator samples were shipped as frozen whole blood, as isolated PBMCs, or as DNA extracted from either sample type. The receptor was isolated from a man between 70 and 80 years old with active or convalescent COVID-19. The chain is made from TRBV5-1 and TRBJ1-3; a confident D gene designation cannot be given. Sequenced: peripheral blood. The DNA sequence is TGCGCCAGCAGCTGGGAGGGAAACTCTGGAAACACCATATATTTT. Its protein is CASSWEGNSGNTIYF.